Below, 18 T cell receptor beta chains from the same sample are listed, as sequenced in a study of shared clonotypes between healthy human individuals. Data came from immunoSEQ multiplex PCR; TCRdb stores just in-frame clones and leaves some out. The table shows 550,000 to 700,000 clones, with approximately 73% occurring only once. Sequencing was performed on memory CD4+ T cells sorted from blood. Subset in this sample: CD45RA-negative fraction. The receptors stem from a woman in her thirties in good health.

The genes are TRBV4-1 and TRBJ2-7; 9 nucleotides agree with TRBD2. V was pared by 3 bases and J by 7 bases, with 13 bases of the junction left unmatched. The CDR3 has 16 residues. CDR1 is MGHRA and CDR2 is YSYEKL in the germline V gene. CDR3 DNA sequence: TGCGCCAGCAGCCAGGAATTAGCGGGAGCCCAGGGGGAGCAGTACTTC. Translated: CASSQELAGAQGEQYF.

The J gene is TRBJ2-7, the V gene TRBV18, with 9 bases that match TRBD2. The trim removed 2 bases at V and 3 bases at J, leaving 5 bases unmatched. CDR1 is KGHSH, CDR2 LQKENI, per germline. CDR3 length: 15 amino acids. The CDR3, as DNA: TGTGCCAGCTCACCAGGTGCGGGAGGGGGCTACGAGCAGTACTTC. It encodes CASSPGAGGGYEQYF.

The chain carries TRBV6-4 and TRBJ2-1; 13 bases fit TRBD2. Germline V CDR1 and CDR2: MRHNA, SNTAGT. With V trimmed by 0 bases and J by 7 bases, 6 bases remained unmatched. CDR3 size: 17 residues. CDR3 nucleotide sequence: TGTGCCAGCAGTGACTCCACTAGCGGGAGGGACTTGAATGAGCAGTTCTTC. Translated, it gives CASSDSTSGRDLNEQFF.

This clone was found a few times. Other nucleotide sequences in the sample specify the same CDR3. This chain connects TRBV5-1 to TRBJ2-3, with 13 bases identical to TRBD2. Germline CDR1 reads SGHRS; CDR2 reads YFSETQ. J was trimmed by 3 bases and V by 4 bases; bases with no gene match: 5. This CDR3 contains 16 residues. The CDR3 DNA follows: TGCGCCAGCAGCCCCGGACTAGCGGGAGAGACAGATACGCAGTATTTT. Translated: CASSPGLAGETDTQYF. The whole variable domain, remainder taken from reference TRBV5-1 and TRBJ2-3, is KAGVTQTPRYLIKTRGQQVTLSCSPISGHRSVSWYQQTPGQGLQFLFEYFSETQRNKGNFPGRFSGRQFSNSRSEMNVSTLELGDSALYLCASSPGLAGETDTQYFGPGTRLTVL.

The chain employs TRBV28 and TRBJ1-1; tentative D call: TRBD1 (6 bases). The germline gives CDR1 MDHEN, CDR2 SYDVKM. This CDR3 comprises 15 residues. The V and J ends lost 7 bases and 0 bases respectively, with 15 bases between them. The CDR3 is CASNGAGAMNTEAFF. In DNA, the CDR3 is TGTGCCAGCAACGGGGCAGGGGCCATGAACACTGAAGCTTTCTTT.

The CDR3 here is CASSPSGIGGEKLFF. In DNA, the CDR3 is TGTGCCAGCAGCCCGAGCGGGATTGGCGGTGAAAAACTGTTTTTT. This rearrangement joins TRBV2 to TRBJ1-4, with unresolved D. V gave up 6 bases and J gave up 7 bases, with 18 bases separating them. Germline CDR1 reads SNHLY; CDR2 reads FYNNEI. The CDR3 has 15 amino acids.

CDR3 in amino acids: CASSSLKRAKDEQYF. The CDR3 region has the DNA TGTGCCAGTAGTTCCCTGAAGAGAGCGAAGGACGAGCAGTACTTC. The V call is TRBV19, the J call TRBJ2-7; D gene ambiguous. There are 15 residues in the CDR3. V shed 5 bases and J shed 5 bases, with 19 bases lying between them. Germline lookup yields CDR1 LNHDA and CDR2 SQIVND (reference sequence).

This clone was detected only a few times. The chain carries TRBV28 and TRBJ1-5, with unresolved D. V dropped 4 bases and J dropped 5 bases, with 9 bases sitting between them. Germline V gives CDR1 MDHEN, CDR2 SYDVKM. The CDR3 is 13 residues long. CDR3 DNA: TGTGCCAGCAGTTCCCCCGGCCATCAGCCCCAGCATTTT. Amino acids: CASSSPGHQPQHF.

The V call is TRBV30, the J call TRBJ2-3; D is perhaps TRBD2 (5 bases). Trimming removed 2 bases at V and 1 base at J, with 10 bases between. Per germline, CDR1 GTSNPN and CDR2 SVGIG (reference sequence). This CDR3 contains 14 residues. Written as DNA, the CDR3 is TGTGCCTGGAGTCTAACGCGGGGCACAGATACGCAGTATTTT. It translates to CAWSLTRGTDTQYF.

The gene calls are TRBV6-5 and TRBJ2-7, with D perhaps matching TRBD1 (6 bases). The ends were cut back, 4 bases at V and 4 bases at J, with 17 bases in the middle. The CDR3 runs 15 residues. Germline-derived CDR1 and CDR2 are MNHEY and SVGAGI. CDR3 bases: TGTGCCAGCAGTTCTCGCCACGACAGGACTTACGAGCAGTACTTC. Protein: CASSSRHDRTYEQYF.

V gene TRBV6-1 combines with J gene TRBJ2-7; 9 nucleotides line up with TRBD1. Germline CDR1 reads MNHNS; CDR2 reads SASEGT. The CDR3 is made up of 14 amino acids. The ends lost 6 bases at V and 4 bases at J; junction bases unmatched: 7. The CDR3 nucleotides read TGTGCCAGCAGAACCGGGACAGGGTTTTACGAGCAGTACTTC. As protein: CASRTGTGFYEQYF.

This clone was observed a handful of times. The rearrangement uses TRBV18 and TRBJ2-5; D unclear. The germline V and J ends were trimmed by 6 bases and 2 bases, with 10 bases remaining between them. Germline CDR1 KGHSH, CDR2 LQKENI. The CDR3 runs to 13 residues. CDR3 DNA: TGTGCCAGCTCCCAGGACGGACAAGAGACCCAGTACTTC. This encodes CASSQDGQETQYF.

This chain uses TRBV7-3 with TRBJ2-3, with 10 positions matching TRBD2. The CDR3 spans 16 residues. Losses at the gene ends were 2 bases for V and 2 bases for J; bases not matched to a gene: 4. CDR1 is SGHTA and CDR2 is FQGTGA in the germline V gene. The CDR3 sequence is CASSLGTSGNTDTQYF. The CDR3 nucleotides read TGTGCCAGCAGCTTAGGCACTAGCGGGAACACAGATACGCAGTATTTT.

The chain combines TRBV4-1 with TRBJ1-2, with a possible D match to TRBD1 (6 bases). CDR1 MGHRA and CDR2 YSYEKL come from the germline V gene. V was shortened by 3 bases and J by 4 bases, with 18 bases between the two germline ends. The CDR3 covers 16 residues. DNA of the CDR3: TGCGCCAGCAGCCAGCCCACAGGGTCGACTCTCTATGGCTACACCTTC. Translating gives CASSQPTGSTLYGYTF.

The V and J genes are TRBV6-5 and TRBJ2-2; TRBD1 might be the D (6 bases). This CDR3 has 13 amino acids. Germline loops: CDR1 MNHEY, CDR2 SVGAGI. V gave up 5 bases and J gave up 8 bases, with 12 bases separating them. CDR3 in amino acids: CASSTTGTGELFF. CDR3 coding DNA: TGTGCCAGCAGTACGACAGGAACGGGGGAGCTGTTTTTT.

The chain has TRBV7-8 and TRBJ2-3; the D call may be TRBD1 or TRBD2 (5 bases each). Germline CDR1 is SGHVS and CDR2 is FQNEAQ. Trimming shortened V by 2 bases and J by 1 base, and 10 bases separated the two germline ends. The CDR3 is 15 amino acids. This CDR3 reads CASSLHEGRTDTQYF. CDR3 coding DNA: TGTGCCAGCAGCTTACACGAGGGACGCACAGATACGCAGTATTTT.

V and J are TRBV6-7 and TRBJ2-3; D is unresolved. TRBV6-7 is marked as an open reading frame, function uncertain. Trimming removed 0 bases at V and 2 bases at J, with 9 bases between. The CDR3 is 15 residues long. The CDR3: CASSYSWQPTDTQYF. DNA for the CDR3: TGTGCCAGCAGTTACTCGTGGCAGCCCACAGATACGCAGTATTTT.

This clone showed up many times. V and J are TRBV18 and TRBJ2-7, with a possible D match to TRBD1 (6 bases). The CDR3 loop spans 13 amino acids. V lost 4 bases to trimming and J lost 3 bases, with 10 bases between them. In germline, CDR1 is KGHSH, CDR2 LQKENI. CDR3 sequence reads: CASSHGQSYEQYF. The CDR3 DNA is TGTGCCAGCTCACACGGACAGAGCTACGAGCAGTACTTC.